The 22 T cell receptor beta chains below were found in one sample sequenced in a study of blood T cell repertoires in COVID-19. Assay used: immunoSEQ multiplex PCR; TCRdb lists only in-frame clones, some missing. The table records a few hundred thousand clones, about 88% of them present only once. The source material was peripheral blood. These receptors all stem from a man over 45 with COVID-19, enrolled during active disease.

This sequence joins TRBV30 and TRBJ2-2, with a weak D call TRBD1 (6 bases). V was trimmed by 3 bases and J by 5 bases, leaving 22 bases between them. This CDR3 contains 17 residues. The germline V gene has CDR1 GTSNPN and CDR2 SVGIG (reference sequence). CDR3 nucleotide sequence: TGTGCCTGGAGCGTGAAATTAACCGGGACACTTACCGGGGAGCTGTTTTTT. Protein sequence: CAWSVKLTGTLTGELFF. The whole variable domain, remainder taken from reference TRBV30 and TRBJ2-2, is SQTIHQWPATLVQPVGSPLSLECTVEGTSNPNLYWYRQAAGRGLQLLFYSVGIGQISSEVPQNLSASRPQDRQFILSSKKLLLSDSGFYLCAWSVKLTGTLTGELFFGEGSRLTVL.

The chain is built from TRBV6-5 and TRBJ2-5, with TRBD2 matching over 9 bases. V was clipped by 4 bases and J by 9 bases; unmatched bases: 12. Germline assignment: CDR1 MNHEY and CDR2 SVGAGI. The length of the CDR3 is 15 residues. The CDR3 sequence: CASSLSGGTTVAQYF. In DNA, the CDR3 is TGTGCCAGCAGTTTAAGCGGGGGGACGACGGTGGCCCAGTACTTC.

The V and J genes are TRBV7-9 and TRBJ1-5, with D uncertain. The CDR3 has 13 amino acids. CDR1 and CDR2 from the germline V gene are SEHNR and FQNEAQ (reference sequence). V shed 5 bases and J shed 8 bases, with 13 bases lying between them. The CDR3 here is CASSRTASEPQHF. The DNA of the CDR3 is TGTGCCAGCAGCCGAACAGCTTCTGAGCCCCAGCATTTT. Full variable domain (remainder filled in from reference TRBV7-9 and TRBJ1-5): DTGVSQNPRHKITKRGQNVTFRCDPISEHNRLYWYRQTLGQGPEFLTYFQNEAQLEKSRLLSDRFSAERPKGSFSTLEIQRTEQGDSAMYLCASSRTASEPQHFGDGTRLSIL.

This clone was detected once. CDR3 residues: CASSERGRRVGGEQFF. The CDR3 region has the DNA TGTGCCAGCAGTGAAAGAGGTAGGAGGGTCGGGGGTGAGCAGTTCTTC. The V gene is TRBV6-1, the J gene TRBJ2-1, with TRBD2 as a possible D gene (6 bases). The germline V and J ends were trimmed by 2 bases and 9 bases, with 20 bases remaining between them. The germline V gene encodes CDR1 MNHNS and CDR2 SASEGT. CDR3 size: 16 residues.

This chain joins TRBV28 and TRBJ2-2; 7 bases match TRBD2. CDR3 length: 14 residues. Germline CDR1 MDHEN, CDR2 SYDVKM. J was trimmed by 5 bases and V by 7 bases; bases with no gene match: 7. CDR3 in amino acids: CASIWGGATGELFF. CDR3 sequence (DNA): TGTGCCAGCATTTGGGGGGGTGCAACCGGGGAGCTGTTTTTT.

This chain links TRBV6-5 with TRBJ1-2; tentatively, D is TRBD1 (5 bases). The V end was cut by 0 bases, the J end by 7 bases, with 15 bases between. CDR1 is MNHEY and CDR2 is SVGAGI in the germline V gene. This CDR3 spans 15 amino acids. The CDR3 nucleotides are TGTGCCAGCAGTTACTCGCTCGCGCAGGGTCGTGGCTACACCTTC. Encoded protein: CASSYSLAQGRGYTF.

The chain couples TRBV27 to TRBJ2-2, with D maybe TRBD2 (6 bases). The CDR3 length is 16 residues. Trimming took off 0 bases at V and 5 bases at J, with 13 bases between the two ends. Germline CDR1 and CDR2: MNHEY and SMNVEV (reference sequence). The CDR3 nucleotides are TGTGCCAGCAGTTTATCGGCCGGGAGTGGAACCGGGGAGCTGTTTTTT. Translated, it gives CASSLSAGSGTGELFF.

The chain couples TRBV6-4 to TRBJ1-1, with unresolved D. CDR1 is MRHNA, CDR2 SNTAGT, per germline. Trimming removed 8 bases at V and 1 base at J, with 23 bases between. The CDR3 contains 17 residues. The CDR3 DNA reads as TGTGCCAGCGCCGGACTTGAGAGGAAGGCCGAGAACACTGAAGCTTTCTTT. Translating it yields CASAGLERKAENTEAFF.

This chain joins TRBV12-3 or TRBV12-4 and TRBJ1-2; a weak D match, TRBD1 (5 bases). V was pared by 3 bases and J by 8 bases, with 13 bases between. The CDR3 spans 13 residues. The DNA for the CDR3 is TGTGCCAGCAGTTTGGGAGGGGCCAGCGGCTACACCTTC. Protein: CASSLGGASGYTF.

This rearrangement joins TRBV18 to TRBJ1-5; D not certain. Germline lookup yields CDR1 KGHSH and CDR2 LQKENI. This CDR3 is 15 amino acids long. V was cut by 2 bases and J by 0 bases, with 8 bases left in between. The CDR3 is CASSPRGYSNQPQHF. CDR3 nucleotide sequence: TGTGCCAGCTCACCAAGAGGATATAGCAATCAGCCCCAGCATTTT.

The gene calls are TRBV27 and TRBJ2-1; TRBD2 matches 11 bases. With V trimmed by 4 bases and J by 8 bases, 28 bases remained unmatched. Looked up from germline, CDR1 is MNHEY and CDR2 is SMNVEV (reference sequence). The CDR3 is made up of 22 amino acids. The CDR3 nucleotides read TGTGCCAGCAGTTCAAACGGACGGGATGGGGCTAGCGGGGGGAAAAGTAGTTATGAGCAGTTCTTC. Protein sequence: CASSSNGRDGASGGKSSYEQFF.

This clone appeared a single time. The rearrangement joins TRBV29-1 to TRBJ1-1; tentative D call: TRBD1 (6 bases). The CDR3 has 15 residues. Between the trimmed V and J ends, which lost 1 base and 2 bases, there was a span of 14 bases. Germline CDR1 SQVTM, CDR2 ANQGSEA. CDR3 DNA: TGCAGCGTTGAAGGGTTGGCAGGGGCAAACACTGAAGCTTTCTTT. Amino acids: CSVEGLAGANTEAFF.

This clone was seen a single time. This chain uses TRBV27 with TRBJ2-7, with 13 bases fitting TRBD2. The CDR3 loop spans 17 amino acids. Germline V lookup: CDR1 MNHEY, CDR2 SMNVEV (reference sequence). The junction had 4 bases not matched to a gene; V was cut back by 2 bases and J by 0 bases. Here the CDR3 DNA reads TGTGCCAGCAGTTTAAAGGGACTAGCGGGACACTCCTACGAGCAGTACTTC. This translates into CASSLKGLAGHSYEQYF.

This sequence joins TRBV29-1 and TRBJ2-5; 9 nucleotides line up with TRBD2. The CDR3 contains 11 residues. V shed 7 bases, J shed 5 bases, and the junction held 2 bases outside the gene matches. Germline loops: CDR1 SQVTM, CDR2 ANQGSEA. The DNA of the CDR3 is TGCAGCGGCGGGGGGGGCGAGACCCAGTACTTC. As protein: CSGGGGETQYF.

V is TRBV28 and J is TRBJ2-3; 7 bases are a match to TRBD2. Germline CDR1 and CDR2: MDHEN and SYDVKM. Unmatched junction bases numbered 15, after V lost 5 bases and J lost 7 bases. CDR3 size: 16 residues. As DNA, the CDR3 is TGTGCCAGCAGTAACCCCGGCCTAGCGGCGTCTAATACGCAGTATTTT. Its protein is CASSNPGLAASNTQYF. Full variable domain (missing parts from reference TRBV28 and TRBJ2-3): DVKVTQSSRYLVKRTGEKVFLECVQDMDHENMFWYRQDPGLGLRLIYFSYDVKMKEKGDIPEGYSVSREKKERFSLILESASTNQTSMYLCASSNPGLAASNTQYFGPGTRLTVL.

This sequence joins TRBV7-2 and TRBJ2-7; D uncertain. The CDR3 has 13 residues. Germline CDR1 SGHTA, CDR2 FQGNSA. Between the trimmed V and J ends, which lost 5 bases and 3 bases, there was a span of 11 bases. CDR3 sequence: CASSLTRHYEQYF. The DNA for the CDR3 is TGTGCCAGCAGCCTGACAAGACACTACGAGCAGTACTTC.

V gene TRBV2 combines with J gene TRBJ1-2, with a weak D call TRBD1 (6 bases). The CDR3 totals 14 residues. Trimming shortened V by 3 bases and J by 8 bases, and 16 bases separated the two germline ends. The germline CDR1 and CDR2 sequences are SNHLY and FYNNEI. The CDR3 nucleotides read TGTGCCAGCAGTGATTCCCCGGACAGTACGGGCTACACCTTC. Translated, it gives CASSDSPDSTGYTF. Together with reference TRBV2 and TRBJ1-2, the CDR3 gives the full variable domain: EPEVTQTPSHQVTQMGQEVILRCVPISNHLYFYWYRQILGQKVEFLVSFYNNEISEKSEIFDDQFSVERPDGSNFTLKIRSTKLEDSAMYFCASSDSPDSTGYTFGSGTRLTVV.

This chain joins TRBV15 and TRBJ1-5, with D hard to call. Trimming cost V 1 base and J 6 bases, with 13 bases left between them. The length of the CDR3 is 15 residues. From germline, CDR1 is LNHNV and CDR2 YYDKDF (reference sequence). The CDR3 DNA reads as TGTGCCACCAGCAGAGGGGCATTAGACGGTCAGCCCCAGCATTTT. Translation gives CATSRGALDGQPQHF.

The gene calls are TRBV7-3 and TRBJ2-1, with TRBD1 as a possible D gene (5 bases). This CDR3 has 14 amino acids. Germline V CDR1 and CDR2: SGHTA, FQGTGA. Between the trimmed V and J ends, which lost 2 bases and 5 bases, there was a span of 10 bases. CDR3 sequence (DNA): TGTGCCAGCAGCTTAGCAGGGTTAAACAATGAGCAGTTCTTC. This encodes CASSLAGLNNEQFF.

The chain combines TRBV15 with TRBJ1-6; the D is unclear. Trimming cost V 0 bases and J 7 bases, with 10 bases left between them. CDR1 is LNHNV and CDR2 is YYDKDF in the germline V gene (reference sequence). CDR3 length: 15 residues. The CDR3 spells CATSREGLSNSPLHF. In nucleotides, the CDR3 is TGTGCCACCAGCAGAGAGGGCCTGAGCAATTCACCCCTCCACTTT.

The genes are TRBV10-3 and TRBJ1-1; tentatively, D is TRBD1 (5 bases). The CDR3 sequence is 14 residues long. The ends were cut back, 2 bases at V and 2 bases at J, with 9 bases in the middle. Germline CDR1 reads ENHRY; CDR2 reads SYGVKD. In DNA form, the CDR3 reads TGTGCCATCAGTGAGGTTCAGGGAAACACTGAAGCTTTCTTT. It specifies CAISEVQGNTEAFF.

The rearrangement uses TRBV11-2 and TRBJ2-7; D gene uncertain. The germline gives CDR1 SGHAT, CDR2 FQNNGV. V was clipped by 0 bases and J by 5 bases, with 11 bases between them. The CDR3 is 14 amino acids. This CDR3 reads CASSLERGTDEQYF. The CDR3 DNA follows: TGTGCCAGCAGCTTAGAGCGAGGCACGGACGAGCAGTACTTC.